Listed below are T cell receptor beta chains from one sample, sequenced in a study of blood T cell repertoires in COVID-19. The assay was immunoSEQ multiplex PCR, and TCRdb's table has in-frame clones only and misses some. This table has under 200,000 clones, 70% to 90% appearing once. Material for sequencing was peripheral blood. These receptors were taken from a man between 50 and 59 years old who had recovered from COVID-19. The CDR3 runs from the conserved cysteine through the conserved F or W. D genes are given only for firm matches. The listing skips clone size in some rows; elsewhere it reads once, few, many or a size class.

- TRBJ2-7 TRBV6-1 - TGTGCCAGCAGTGAACTCATACAGGGATACGAGCAGTACTTC CASSELIQGYEQYF
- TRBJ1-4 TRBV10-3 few TGTGCCACTCGTGACAGGTTATCTTCAACTAATGAAAAACTGTTTTTT CATRDRLSSTNEKLFF
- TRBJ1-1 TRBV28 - TGTGCCAGCAGTACCCACATTTCCAGGAACACTGAAGCTTTCTTT CASSTHISRNTEAFF
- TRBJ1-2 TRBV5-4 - TGTGCCAGCAGCTTGGGACAGAACTATGGCTACACCTTC CASSLGQNYGYTF
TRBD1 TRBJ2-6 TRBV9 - TGTGCCAGCAGCGTCGGGCAGGGGGACTCTGGGGCCAACGTCCTGACTTTC CASSVGQGDSGANVLTF
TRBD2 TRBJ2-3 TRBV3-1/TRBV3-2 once TGTGCCAGCAGCCGCGGGGGTAGCACAGATACGCAGTATTTT CASSRGGSTDTQYF
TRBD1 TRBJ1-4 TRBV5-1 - TGCGCCAGCAGCCCGGGACAGGGGTCCTTCGAAAATGAAAAACTGTTTTTT CASSPGQGSFENEKLFF
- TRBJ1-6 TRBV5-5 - TGTGCCAGCAGCGTTGGGGTTTCGGGGAATTCACCCCTCCACTTT CASSVGVSGNSPLHF
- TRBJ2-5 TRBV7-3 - TGTGCCAGCAGCTCAGGGGCTCAAGAGACCCAGTACTTC CASSSGAQETQYF
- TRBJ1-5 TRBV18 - TGTGCCAGCTCACCGAGCACAGATAGCAATCAGCCCCAGCATTTT CASSPSTDSNQPQHF